This record looks at one TCR beta chain sequence and its context. Its matching antigen is unknown. Germline lookup yields CDR1 LNHDA and CDR2 SQIVND (reference sequence). This CDR3 is built from 15 residues. V was trimmed by 9 bases and J by 1 base, leaving 15 bases between them. The data belong to a study of Ad26.COV2.S vaccination and SARS-CoV-2 variants. On the study more broadly: Recipients of Ad26.COV2.S got it intramuscularly, once or twice 56 days apart. Study-wide points: Those who received vaccine or placebo ended up with similar non-spike TCR breadth. In TCR breadth and depth analyses, total T cell responses may have been underestimated.

The protocol was immunoSEQ multiplex PCR, while the TCRdb copy is restricted to in-frame clones and leaves out a portion. The sample holds about 370,000 clones; approximately 86% are singletons and the top ten take approximately 3.7%. The treatment: over 15 received Ad26.COV2.S at low or high dose, single or two shots; a few received placebo; per-sample allocation not given. All samples were drawn on day 63, counting from the first vaccine or placebo injection. An Ad26 vector that expressed Wuhan-strain SARS-CoV-2 spike constituted the vaccine. This chain links TRBV19 with TRBJ2-2; TRBD2 is a possible D gene (7 bases). The TCR originated in a person aged 18-60 years who received the Ad26.COV2.S COVID-19 vaccine or a placebo. This specimen consisted of peripheral blood, obtained in a trial of Ad26.COV2.S vaccine versus placebo. The CDR3 region is CASHTGGLNTGELFF. In nucleotides, the CDR3 is TGTGCCAGCCATACGGGGGGCCTGAACACCGGGGAGCTGTTTTTT.